The 16 T cell receptor beta chains below come from one sample, sequenced in a study of T cells in Graves' hyperthyroidism and ophthalmopathy. Amplification of TCR beta CDR3 regions used RNA as the template. HTBI primers were the set used in a first-round RT-PCR of the TCR CDR3. TCRdb processed the multiplex PCR reads anew with MiXCR; each CDR3 protein has one entry. The table shows fewer than 300,000 distinct CDR3 sequences, with approximately 26% occurring only once. Material for sequencing was blood. Receptors originate from a man aged 40-49 years with Graves' hyperthyroidism that later progressed to Graves' ophthalmopathy.

V usage is TRBV20-1 and J usage is TRBJ1-5; perhaps TRBD1 as D (5 bases). Trimming cost V 3 bases and J 4 bases, with 19 bases left between them. Germline V gene lookup returns CDR1 DFQATT and CDR2 SNEGSKA (reference sequence). The CDR3 has 16 residues. The chain's CDR3 is CSASRQRTTSNQPQHF. CDR3 sequence (DNA): TGCAGTGCTAGTAGGCAGAGGACAACCTCAAATCAGCCCCAGCATTTT.

In this sample, this clonotype turned up many times. The J gene is TRBJ1-2, the V gene TRBV5-1; D is uncertain. V lost 0 bases and J 3 bases, leaving 9 bases between the germline ends. The CDR3 consists of 14 residues. Germline-derived CDR1 and CDR2 are SGHRS and YFSETQ. Here the CDR3 reads CASSLDSRDYGYTF. The CDR3 coding sequence is TGCGCCAGCAGCTTGGACTCAAGGGACTATGGCTACACCTTC.

This clonotype appeared a single time. The chain combines TRBV3-1 with TRBJ2-5; 8 nucleotides match TRBD2. The V gene end was trimmed by 1 base and the J gene end by 3 bases; junction bases not matched to a gene: 13. The CDR3 length is 18 residues. Germline values: CDR1 LGHDT, CDR2 YNNKEL (reference sequence). The CDR3 here is CASSQGPGGGREKETQYF. DNA of the CDR3: TGTGCCAGCAGCCAAGGGCCGGGAGGGGGAAGAGAAAAAGAGACCCAGTACTTC.

In this sample, this clonotype turned up many times. The chain links TRBV3-1 to TRBJ2-4; D gene uncertain. The CDR3 runs 12 residues. The germline V gene has CDR1 LGHDT and CDR2 YNNKEL (reference sequence). The germline V and J ends were trimmed by 5 bases and 7 bases, with 9 bases remaining between them. The DNA of the CDR3 is TGTGCCAGCAGCGCCCCCGGGAACATTCAGTACTTC. This sequence encodes CASSAPGNIQYF.

V is TRBV7-2 and J is TRBJ2-5, with D possibly TRBD2 on 5 matching bases. V was shortened by 1 base and J by 5 bases, with 11 bases between the two germline ends. CDR3 length: 14 amino acids. CDR1 and CDR2 from the germline V gene are SGHTA and FQGNSA. The CDR3 is CASSLGGPWETQYF. CDR3 coding DNA: TGTGCCAGCAGCTTAGGAGGGCCTTGGGAGACCCAGTACTTC. The entire variable domain, with the rest obtained from reference TRBV7-2 and TRBJ2-5, is as follows: GAGVSQSPSNKVTEKGKDVELRCDPISGHTALYWYRQSLGQGLEFLIYFQGNSAPDKSGLPSDRFSAERTGGSVSTLTIQRTQQEDSAVYLCASSLGGPWETQYFGPGTRLLVL.

This clonotype was observed many times. This rearrangement joins TRBV19 to TRBJ2-5, with D perhaps assigned TRBD1 or TRBD2 (5 bases each). This CDR3 comprises 16 residues. The V and J ends lost 5 bases and 3 bases respectively, with 19 bases between them. From germline, CDR1 is LNHDA and CDR2 SQIVND (reference sequence). DNA of the CDR3: TGTGCCAGTAGTTGGGACGGCCCCCGTCAAAAAGAGACCCAGTACTTC. Its translation is CASSWDGPRQKETQYF.

The genes are TRBV6-1 and TRBJ1-2; TRBD1 matches at 9 bases. Germline trimming cut 6 bases from V and 4 bases from J; bases unmatched to any gene: 9. This CDR3 is built from 15 residues. Germline V gene sequence: CDR1 MNHNS, CDR2 SASEGT. This CDR3 is CASSHRGRRPYGYTF. CDR3 DNA sequence: TGTGCCAGCAGCCACAGGGGGCGCCGTCCCTATGGCTACACCTTC.

This clonotype showed up just a few times. The chain couples TRBV2 to TRBJ1-5, with D possibly being TRBD1 (5 bases). The CDR3 runs to 15 residues. From germline, CDR1 is SNHLY and CDR2 FYNNEI. The V end was cut by 8 bases, the J end by 1 base, with 15 bases between. This chain's CDR3 is CASGLWAGSNQPQHF. The CDR3 DNA follows: TGTGCCAGCGGCCTATGGGCAGGGAGCAATCAGCCCCAGCATTTT. Together with reference TRBV2 and TRBJ1-5, the CDR3 gives the full variable domain: EPEVTQTPSHQVTQMGQEVILRCVPISNHLYFYWYRQILGQKVEFLVSFYNNEISEKSEIFDDQFSVERPDGSNFTLKIRSTKLEDSAMYFCASGLWAGSNQPQHFGDGTRLSIL.

This clonotype was recorded many times. The CDR3 coding sequence is TGCGCCAGCAGCCAAACCCTAGCGGGAGGTTTTGGGTACGAGCAGTACTTC. Residues: CASSQTLAGGFGYEQYF. This sequence joins TRBV4-1 and TRBJ2-7; 11 bases map to TRBD2. This CDR3 region has 17 residues. V was clipped by 2 bases and J by 4 bases; unmatched bases: 10. Germline assignment: CDR1 MGHRA and CDR2 YSYEKL.

This clonotype was observed at least ten times. This chain uses TRBV19 with TRBJ1-5; TRBD1 is a possible D gene (5 bases). V lost 6 bases and J 5 bases, leaving 11 bases between the germline ends. Per the germline V gene, CDR1 is LNHDA and CDR2 is SQIVND (reference sequence). The CDR3 loop spans 13 amino acids. The CDR3 spells CASSGTLDQPQHF. CDR3 sequence (DNA): TGTGCCAGTAGCGGGACCCTCGATCAGCCCCAGCATTTT.

This clonotype was picked up a small number of times. The chain uses TRBV3-1 and TRBJ2-7; D not resolved. The CDR3 covers 12 residues. Trimming took 2 bases from V and 6 from J, leaving 8 bases between them. From germline, CDR1 is LGHDT and CDR2 YNNKEL (reference sequence). CDR3 protein: CASSQTVGEQYF. CDR3 DNA sequence: TGTGCCAGCAGCCAAACCGTAGGCGAGCAGTACTTC.

This clonotype showed up many times. This sequence joins TRBV12-3 or TRBV12-4 and TRBJ1-3; D unresolved. The CDR3 runs to 12 residues. With 4 bases removed from V and 4 bases from J, the gap between germline ends came to 5 bases. The CDR3 is CASSWEGNTIYF. The CDR3 nucleotides read TGTGCCAGCAGTTGGGAAGGAAACACCATATATTTT.

This clonotype was observed at least ten times. The chain has TRBV20-1 and TRBJ1-3; 10 bases map to TRBD1. J lost 6 bases, V lost 1 base, and 3 bases had no gene match. The CDR3 runs to 14 residues. The V gene's germline CDR1 is DFQATT and CDR2 SNEGSKA (reference sequence). The CDR3 DNA follows: TGCAGTGCTAGAGCGGACAGGGGGTTAAACACCATATATTTT. Its protein product is CSARADRGLNTIYF.

In this sample, this clonotype turned up a few times. The genes are TRBV6-5 and TRBJ1-1, with D perhaps TRBD1 (5 bases). Per the germline V gene, CDR1 is MNHEY and CDR2 is SVGAGI. The germline V and J ends were trimmed by 4 bases and 1 base, with 16 bases remaining between them. The CDR3 has 16 amino acids. CDR3 protein: CASSSSGRVGNTEAFF. The DNA of the CDR3 is TGTGCCAGCAGTTCGTCAGGGAGGGTTGGGAACACTGAAGCTTTCTTT.

This clonotype was counted many times. Germline and junction disagree at one end, which may indicate a read error. The genes are TRBV6-4 and TRBJ1-1; D uncertain. CDR3 length: 13 residues. Germline lookup yields CDR1 MRHNA and CDR2 SNTAGT. CDR3 DNA: TGTGCCGGCAGTGAAGCGAGGAACGCTGAAGCTTTCTTT. As protein: CAGSEARNAEAFF.

J is TRBJ2-5 and V is TRBV4-1, with a weak D call TRBD2 (6 bases). From germline, CDR1 is MGHRA and CDR2 YSYEKL. This CDR3 is built from 14 residues. V lost 7 bases, J lost 2 bases, and 14 bases lay in between. CDR3 DNA sequence: TGCGCCAGCAACCACCCGGGGAGGCAAGAGACCCAGTACTTC. Its translation: CASNHPGRQETQYF.